This TCR beta chain stems from a study of blood T cell repertoires in COVID-19. On the study more broadly: The United States, Italy and Spain provided the acute and convalescent COVID-19 samples. Sources were T cells, B-cell-depleted T cells, or PBMCs; the material itself was cDNA or gDNA.

Germline values: CDR1 MNHEY, CDR2 SVGAGI. CDR3 length: 15 residues. Trimming pared 0 bases from V and 3 bases from J, leaving 9 bases between. Under the authors' procedure: Estimation of nucleated cell counts relied on the amplification of reference gene primers. This table comes from immunoSEQ multiplex PCR, and its TCRdb copy is limited to in-frame clones, with some not included. V and J calls and clone size follow that table, whereas D and trimming were derived from the DNA. The table records 23,000 or so clones, about nine tenths of them present only once. The chain employs TRBV6-5 and TRBJ1-5; D remains unclear. The clonotype comes from a man aged 45-65 years with active COVID-19. Source material: peripheral blood. In nucleotides, the CDR3 is TGTGCCAGCAGTTACTCACGGGGTCTCAATCAGCCCCAGCATTTT. Protein sequence: CASSYSRGLNQPQHF.